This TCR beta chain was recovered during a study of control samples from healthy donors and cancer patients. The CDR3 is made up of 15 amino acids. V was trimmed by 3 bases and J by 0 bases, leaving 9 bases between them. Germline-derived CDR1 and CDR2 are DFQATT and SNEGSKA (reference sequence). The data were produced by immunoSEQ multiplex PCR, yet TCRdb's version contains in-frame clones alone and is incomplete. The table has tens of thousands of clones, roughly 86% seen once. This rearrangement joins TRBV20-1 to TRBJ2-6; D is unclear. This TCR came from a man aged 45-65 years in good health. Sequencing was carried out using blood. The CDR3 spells CSASPINSGANVLTF. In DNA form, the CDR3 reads TGCAGTGCTAGTCCCATTAACTCTGGGGCCAACGTCCTGACTTTC.